The 25 T cell receptor beta chains given below trace back to one sample, sequenced in a study of T cells in localized non-small cell lung cancer. This table comes from immunoSEQ multiplex PCR, and its TCRdb copy is limited to in-frame clones, with some not included. The sample yields tens of thousands of clones, more than 75% seen once. This sample comprised peripheral blood, obtained before any cancer treatment. The receptors were sampled from a female donor older than 55 with stage I lung adenocarcinoma.

This clone appeared a few times. The rearrangement links TRBV27 to TRBJ2-1, with 7 bases that match TRBD2. The germline V gene encodes CDR1 MNHEY and CDR2 SMNVEV (reference sequence). V gave up 8 bases and J gave up 0 bases; unmatched junction bases: 4. The CDR3 extends over 14 amino acids. CDR3 sequence reads: CASGRESSYNEQFF. CDR3 nucleotides: TGTGCCAGCGGGAGGGAGAGCTCCTACAATGAGCAGTTCTTC.

This chain connects TRBV6-4 to TRBJ2-1, with TRBD2 identical over 11 bases. The germline CDR1 and CDR2 sequences are MRHNA and SNTAGT. V shed 8 bases and J 9 bases; nucleotides not matched to a gene: 9. This CDR3 comprises 14 residues. CDR3 loop: CASLTSGVSVEQFF. The CDR3 coding sequence is TGTGCCAGCCTGACTAGCGGGGTGTCGGTTGAGCAGTTCTTC.

J is TRBJ1-1 and V is TRBV5-1, with unresolved D. CDR1 is SGHRS and CDR2 is YFSETQ in the germline V gene. CDR3 length: 14 residues. V lost 0 bases, J lost 1 base, and 7 bases lay in between. CDR3 DNA sequence: TGCGCCAGCAGCTTGGGCCTACCGAACACTGAAGCTTTCTTT. It yields the protein CASSLGLPNTEAFF.

This clone was picked up one time. This chain joins TRBV11-2 and TRBJ2-5; 8 nucleotides align to TRBD1. Germline CDR1 SGHAT, CDR2 FQNNGV. The CDR3 runs 17 residues. V shed 4 bases, J shed 5 bases, and the junction held 15 bases outside the gene matches. For the CDR3, the DNA is TGTGCCAGCAGCTCCCGGGACAGGCTTAGGGGACGGGAGACCCAGTACTTC. Its translation is CASSSRDRLRGRETQYF. The whole variable domain, filled in from reference TRBV11-2 and TRBJ2-5, reads EAGVAQSPRYKIIEKRQSVAFWCNPISGHATLYWYQQILGQGPKLLIQFQNNGVVDDSQLPKDRFSAERLKGVDSTLKIQPAKLEDSAVYLCASSSRDRLRGRETQYFGPGTRLLVL.

The chain recombines TRBV5-1 with TRBJ2-7; perhaps TRBD1 as D (6 bases). V was pared by 2 bases and J by 2 bases, with 14 bases between. Germline lookup yields CDR1 SGHRS and CDR2 YFSETQ. The CDR3 has 15 residues. CDR3 sequence reads: CASSFRQEPTYEQYF. CDR3 nucleotides: TGCGCCAGCAGCTTCCGACAGGAGCCTACCTACGAGCAGTACTTC.

The chain has TRBV5-1 and TRBJ2-1; D could derive from TRBD1 or TRBD2 (5 bases each). The V end lost 0 bases, the J end lost 6 bases, and 16 bases lay between the germline ends. Germline-derived CDR1 and CDR2 are SGHRS and YFSETQ. The CDR3 is 16 amino acids. The CDR3 DNA reads as TGCGCCAGCAGCTTGGAGGCAGGGACCAGGTTCAATGAGCAGTTCTTC. Protein sequence: CASSLEAGTRFNEQFF.

The chain couples TRBV5-4 to TRBJ2-7; 12 bases line up with TRBD1. This CDR3 spans 16 amino acids. Germline V gives CDR1 SGHNT, CDR2 YYREEE (reference sequence). The V segment lost 5 bases and the J segment 6 bases; nucleotides outside the gene matches: 12. CDR3 region: CASRRGTGTGGGEQYF. CDR3 bases: TGTGCCAGCAGACGTGGGACCGGGACAGGGGGCGGCGAGCAGTACTTC.

The V call is TRBV7-2, the J call TRBJ2-7; no clear D gene. Trimming pared 5 bases from V and 2 bases from J, leaving 7 bases between. Germline CDR1 reads SGHTA; CDR2 reads FQGNSA. The CDR3 consists of 12 residues. The CDR3 here is CASSLTPYEQYF. CDR3 coding DNA: TGTGCCAGCAGCCTTACTCCCTACGAGCAGTACTTC.

V and J are TRBV5-8 and TRBJ1-3; 7 bases are shared with TRBD1. Trimming took 4 bases from V and 5 from J; bases not matched to a gene: 6. Germline CDR1 SGHTS, CDR2 YDEGEE. The CDR3 totals 14 residues. This CDR3 reads CASSMDRTRNTIYF. CDR3 bases: TGTGCCAGCAGCATGGACAGGACGAGAAACACCATATATTTT. The full variable domain, in which reference TRBV5-8 and TRBJ1-3 provide the parts outside the CDR3, is EAGVTQSPTHLIKTRGQQATLRCSPISGHTSVYWYQQALGLGLQFLLWYDEGEERNRGNFPPRFSGRQFPNYSSELNVNALELEDSALYLCASSMDRTRNTIYFGEGSWLTVV.

This chain connects TRBV5-1 to TRBJ1-2, with D possibly being TRBD1 (6 bases). The CDR3 loop spans 14 amino acids. Germline V gives CDR1 SGHRS, CDR2 YFSETQ. V gave up 7 bases and J gave up 3 bases, with 16 bases separating them. This chain's CDR3 is CASAPQGMDYGYTF. Here the CDR3 DNA reads TGCGCCAGCGCCCCACAGGGCATGGACTATGGCTACACCTTC.

The chain employs TRBV9 and TRBJ1-4; D not resolved. Germline V gene sequence: CDR1 SGDLS, CDR2 YYNGEE. The CDR3 loop spans 15 amino acids. With 0 bases removed from V and 5 bases from J, the gap between germline ends came to 11 bases. The CDR3 DNA follows: TGTGCCAGCAGCGTAGGTAGAGGCCAGAATGAAAAACTGTTTTTT. Its protein product is CASSVGRGQNEKLFF.

V is TRBV6-5 and J is TRBJ2-7, with 14 nucleotides matching TRBD2. The CDR3 covers 15 residues. In germline, CDR1 is MNHEY, CDR2 SVGAGI. After removal of 6 bases from V and 3 bases from J, the junction contained 4 bases not matched to a gene. This CDR3 reads CASRRGLAGVYEQYF. The CDR3 DNA follows: TGTGCCAGCAGGCGGGGACTAGCGGGAGTCTACGAGCAGTACTTC.

The V gene is TRBV15, the J gene TRBJ1-2, with a tentative D call TRBD1 (5 bases). Germline CDR1 LNHNV, CDR2 YYDKDF (reference sequence). The ends were cut back, 1 base at V and 6 bases at J, with 15 bases in the middle. CDR3 length: 15 amino acids. The CDR3 DNA reads TGTGCCACCAGCAGAGGGCCTCCAGGGACCCATGGCTACACCTTC. Translated: CATSRGPPGTHGYTF.

The chain couples TRBV11-2 to TRBJ1-1; no reliable D call. The V and J ends lost 4 bases and 0 bases respectively, with 3 bases between them. The CDR3 length is 12 residues. The germline gives CDR1 SGHAT, CDR2 FQNNGV. CDR3 nucleotides: TGTGCCAGCAGCTCTATGAACACTGAAGCTTTCTTT. This gives the protein CASSSMNTEAFF.

This sequence joins TRBV7-8 and TRBJ2-2; D gene uncertain. Trimming removed 5 bases at V and 6 bases at J, with 13 bases between. Germline loops: CDR1 SGHVS, CDR2 FQNEAQ. There are 14 residues in the CDR3. In nucleotides, the CDR3 is TGTGCCAGCAGCCTTGGATCCAATGCCGGGGAGCTGTTTTTT. This encodes CASSLGSNAGELFF.

This clone has just one count. The rearrangement joins TRBV7-8 to TRBJ2-5; no definite D call. V was clipped by 11 bases and J by 7 bases, with 26 bases between them. Germline loops: CDR1 SGHVS, CDR2 FQNEAQ. The length of the CDR3 is 15 residues. The DNA for the CDR3 is TGTGCCGTTCATCCCGACACCGGCTTGGATGGGACCCAGTACTTC. The encoded protein is CAVHPDTGLDGTQYF.

The count of this clone is one. This chain connects TRBV18 to TRBJ2-7; tentatively, D is TRBD1 (5 bases). Between the trimmed V and J ends, which lost 3 bases and 7 bases, there was a span of 19 bases. CDR3 length: 15 residues. Per the germline V gene, CDR1 is KGHSH and CDR2 is LQKENI. This CDR3 is CASSPSKGSAWEQYF. For the CDR3, the DNA is TGTGCCAGCTCACCGTCGAAGGGGTCTGCTTGGGAGCAGTACTTC.

The chain couples TRBV10-3 to TRBJ1-1; D perhaps matches TRBD1 (5 bases). CDR3 length: 14 amino acids. V was pared by 8 bases and J by 0 bases, with 13 bases between. The germline V gene encodes CDR1 ENHRY and CDR2 SYGVKD. The CDR3 coding sequence is TGTGCCATCGGCGCAGGGTTTTTGAACACTGAAGCTTTCTTT. It specifies CAIGAGFLNTEAFF.

In its sample, this clone was seen once. The rearrangement joins TRBV19 to TRBJ2-3; tentative D call: TRBD1 (5 bases). The germline V gene encodes CDR1 LNHDA and CDR2 SQIVND (reference sequence). Trimming left V 4 bases short and J 2 bases short, with 10 bases between. This CDR3 has 14 amino acids. The chain's CDR3 is CASSSGHPTDTQYF. CDR3 in DNA: TGTGCCAGTAGTAGTGGACACCCCACAGATACGCAGTATTTT.

This chain links TRBV7-8 with TRBJ2-1; D uncertain. This CDR3 contains 16 residues. Trimming left V 2 bases short and J 4 bases short, with 15 bases between. Germline V CDR1 and CDR2: SGHVS, FQNEAQ. The chain's CDR3 is CASSLNPGGNYNEQFF. The CDR3 DNA reads TGTGCCAGCAGCTTAAACCCGGGTGGTAATTACAATGAGCAGTTCTTC.

The gene calls are TRBV19 and TRBJ1-2; possible D gene TRBD1, 5 bases. V lost 6 bases, J lost 4 bases, and 21 bases lay in between. The CDR3 runs 16 residues. Germline V CDR1 and CDR2: LNHDA, SQIVND (reference sequence). This CDR3 is CASRATGTPGSYGYTF. CDR3 nucleotide sequence: TGTGCCAGTAGGGCGACCGGGACCCCGGGGAGCTATGGCTACACCTTC. The variable domain in full, completed from reference TRBV19 and TRBJ1-2, reads DGGITQSPKYLFRKEGQNVTLSCEQNLNHDAMYWYRQDPGQGLRLIYYSQIVNDFQKGDIAEGYSVSREKKESFPLTVTSAQKNPTAFYLCASRATGTPGSYGYTFGSGTRLTVV.

This clone has at least ten counts. This chain uses TRBV28 with TRBJ1-1; D might be TRBD1 (6 bases). Germline CDR1 and CDR2: MDHEN and SYDVKM. There are 13 residues in the CDR3. Between the trimmed V and J ends, which lost 9 bases and 5 bases, there was a span of 16 bases. The CDR3 bases are TGTGCCAGTAAATCAAGGGGGTGGACTGAAGCTTTCTTT. This encodes CASKSRGWTEAFF. The full variable domain, in which reference TRBV28 and TRBJ1-1 provide the parts outside the CDR3, is DVKVTQSSRYLVKRTGEKVFLECVQDMDHENMFWYRQDPGLGLRLIYFSYDVKMKEKGDIPEGYSVSREKKERFSLILESASTNQTSMYLCASKSRGWTEAFFGQGTRLTVV.

The chain combines TRBV7-2 with TRBJ1-3, with D hard to call. The CDR3 runs 13 residues. CDR1 and CDR2 (germline): SGHTA, FQGNSA. V dropped 10 bases and J dropped 9 bases, with 19 bases sitting between them. The CDR3 coding sequence is TGTGCCACGGGTCACGGGCCGGAGGGCACCATATATTTT. This codes for CATGHGPEGTIYF.

This clone was seen only a few times. J is TRBJ1-1 and V is TRBV27; a possible D gene is TRBD1 (5 bases). The germline gives CDR1 MNHEY, CDR2 SMNVEV (reference sequence). The CDR3 covers 15 residues. V was shortened by 1 base and J by 1 base, with 10 bases between the two germline ends. CDR3: CASSLYGGWNTEAFF. In DNA, the CDR3 is TGTGCCAGCAGTTTATACGGGGGTTGGAACACTGAAGCTTTCTTT.

This chain links TRBV19 with TRBJ1-2, with D tentatively TRBD1 (5 bases). This CDR3 comprises 14 residues. Looked up from germline, CDR1 is LNHDA and CDR2 is SQIVND (reference sequence). The germline V and J ends were trimmed by 6 bases and 5 bases, with 16 bases remaining between them. This chain's CDR3 is CASRAQGLKYGYTF. In nucleotides, the CDR3 is TGTGCCAGTAGAGCTCAGGGATTAAAGTATGGCTACACCTTC.